The rows below give T cell receptor beta chains drawn from one sample of a study of OX40 agonist ivuxolimab in advanced cancers. Only in-frame clones appear in the TCRdb table, and some are missing; sequencing was by immunoSEQ multiplex PCR. The sample shows roughly 65,000 clones, 80% to 90% of them seen only once. This specimen was CD4+ or CD8+ T cells sorted from blood, taken in a trial of the OX40 agonist ivuxolimab. These receptors were obtained from an adult with an advanced solid tumor such as melanoma, head and neck, liver or kidney cancer. Each CDR3 is given with its conserved first and last residue. Fields, in order: V gene, J gene, CDR3 protein.

V gene: TRBV7-9; J gene: TRBJ2-2; CDR3 protein: CASSSPGLAGRTGELFF
V gene: TRBV18; J gene: TRBJ1-3; CDR3 protein: CASSPRWGNPHSGNTIYF
V gene: TRBV9; J gene: TRBJ2-3; CDR3 protein: CASNRENTDTQYF
V gene: TRBV5-4; J gene: TRBJ1-6; CDR3 protein: CASSLAAPENSPLHF
V gene: TRBV6-5; J gene: TRBJ2-2; CDR3 protein: CATREGGYTGELFF
V gene: TRBV4-1; J gene: TRBJ1-1; CDR3 protein: CASSQGAVNTEAFF
V gene: TRBV7-8; J gene: TRBJ1-4; CDR3 protein: CASGLPRDSTEKLFF
V gene: TRBV7-8; J gene: TRBJ2-7; CDR3 protein: CASSTRDPYEQYF
V gene: TRBV10-2; J gene: TRBJ2-1; CDR3 protein: CASRSGGADEQFF
V gene: TRBV5-4; J gene: TRBJ2-7; CDR3 protein: CASSFNSAAYEQYF
V gene: TRBV18; J gene: TRBJ1-4; CDR3 protein: CASSPPGHLREKLFF
V gene: TRBV19; J gene: TRBJ2-3; CDR3 protein: CASSILGADTQYF
V gene: TRBV10-3; J gene: TRBJ2-1; CDR3 protein: CAISESERGRFF
V gene: TRBV7-2; J gene: TRBJ2-3; CDR3 protein: CASSPRGGTGNSNTQYF
V gene: TRBV11-3; J gene: TRBJ2-7; CDR3 protein: CASSLVPGGVQYF
V gene: TRBV18; J gene: TRBJ2-1; CDR3 protein: CASSPLGTSGSKNEQFF
V gene: TRBV5-4; J gene: TRBJ2-6; CDR3 protein: CATGGGSGANVLTF
V gene: TRBV4-1; J gene: TRBJ1-4; CDR3 protein: CASSQEVRLEKLFF
V gene: TRBV5-5; J gene: TRBJ1-5; CDR3 protein: CASSAQGAGQPQHF
V gene: TRBV7-2; J gene: TRBJ2-3; CDR3 protein: CASSPLGAENTDTQYF
V gene: TRBV10-2; J gene: TRBJ1-6; CDR3 protein: CASSESQNSPLHF
V gene: TRBV5-1; J gene: TRBJ1-2; CDR3 protein: CASSLESLGYGYTF
V gene: TRBV4-1; J gene: TRBJ1-2; CDR3 protein: CASRRIGARLEGYTF
V gene: TRBV7-8; J gene: TRBJ2-7; CDR3 protein: CASSLRLVYEQYF
V gene: TRBV4-3; J gene: TRBJ2-5; CDR3 protein: CASSQNPTGEETQYF
V gene: TRBV5-1; J gene: TRBJ2-5; CDR3 protein: CASSNQETQYF
V gene: TRBV7-6; J gene: TRBJ2-7; CDR3 protein: CASSVGQAYEQYF
V gene: TRBV7-3; J gene: TRBJ2-1; CDR3 protein: CASSLTGLVGNEQFF
V gene: TRBV6-6; J gene: TRBJ2-5; CDR3 protein: CASRLLTSVETQYF
V gene: TRBV5-6; J gene: TRBJ1-1; CDR3 protein: CASSRGGIDGPEAFF
V gene: TRBV7-9; J gene: TRBJ2-3; CDR3 protein: CAGGSHTDTQYF
V gene: TRBV19; J gene: TRBJ1-1; CDR3 protein: CASSMDVGSKAFF
V gene: TRBV23-1; J gene: TRBJ2-7; CDR3 protein: CASSQSSGRHSYEQYF
V gene: TRBV6-6; J gene: TRBJ2-3; CDR3 protein: CASSQAGEADTQYF
V gene: TRBV4-1; J gene: TRBJ1-2; CDR3 protein: CASSQTMGYGYTF
V gene: TRBV30; J gene: TRBJ2-5; CDR3 protein: CAWTAGKRGETQYF
V gene: TRBV10-3; J gene: TRBJ2-7; CDR3 protein: CAISLAGSSRGEQYF
V gene: TRBV28; J gene: TRBJ1-2; CDR3 protein: CASSPSGQGNYGYTF
V gene: TRBV4-3; J gene: TRBJ2-3; CDR3 protein: CASSQDQTKRDTQYF
V gene: TRBV6-5; J gene: TRBJ1-1; CDR3 protein: CASSYSQGVEAFF
V gene: TRBV19; J gene: TRBJ2-3; CDR3 protein: CASSSQRGPDTQYF
V gene: TRBV1; J gene: TRBJ2-5; CDR3 protein: CTSSQVLTETLQETQYF
V gene: TRBV27; J gene: TRBJ2-7; CDR3 protein: CASSTRALSSYEQYF